The entry below gives a single T cell receptor beta chain sequence along with its context. This sample was included in a study of CD8 T cells in Susac syndrome. cDNA came from approximately 0.5 to 1 ug RNA primed by random hexamers. TCRdb re-analysed the immunoSEQ multiplex PCR reads in MiXCR, keeping a single row per CDR3 protein. The sample consists of about 83,000 distinct CDR3 sequences, 95% to 96% of them appearing once. With 9 bases clipped from V and 5 bases from J, the junction kept 5 bases outside the gene matches. Per germline, CDR1 SGHRS and CDR2 YFSETQ. The CDR3 covers 11 residues. Material for sequencing was CD8+ T cells from PBMCs. The TCR comes from a human donor with Susac syndrome. The V call is TRBV5-1, the J call TRBJ2-7; TRBD1 matches at 7 bases. The CDR3 nucleotides are TGCGCCAACACAGGGGTCCACGAGCAGTACGTC. This codes for CANTGVHEQYV.